This is a list of T cell receptor beta chains from one sample in a study of blood T cell repertoires in COVID-19. Clones were sequenced by immunoSEQ multiplex PCR, and TCRdb holds only the in-frame ones, with some missing. Here the sample spans 56,000 or so clones, roughly 80% being singletons. The source material was peripheral blood. The receptors originated from a woman aged 70-85 years with acute or convalescent COVID-19. CDR3s include the opening cysteine and the closing phenylalanine or tryptophan. A D gene is named only where the DNA matches it firmly. Only some rows state a clone size, as once, few, many or a class for expanded clones.

J: TRBJ2-7; D: -; size: few; V: TRBV6-5; CDR3: CASTSWLPDGGEQYF; DNA: TGTGCCAGCACCTCATGGCTACCCGATGGCGGGGAGCAGTACTTC
J: TRBJ2-7; D: -; size: -; V: TRBV3-1/TRBV3-2; CDR3: CASSLPRQAPYEQYF; DNA: TGTGCCAGCAGCCTCCCAAGACAAGCACCCTACGAGCAGTACTTC
J: TRBJ2-7; D: TRBD1; size: -; V: TRBV2; CDR3: CASSGDTGTGGYEQYF; DNA: TGTGCCAGCAGTGGGGACACCGGGACAGGGGGCTACGAGCAGTACTTC
J: TRBJ1-1; D: TRBD1; size: -; V: TRBV30; CDR3: CAGQGMNTEAFF; DNA: TGTGCCGGACAGGGTATGAACACTGAAGCTTTCTTT
J: TRBJ1-6; D: TRBD1; size: -; V: TRBV5-1; CDR3: CASSLEGTGASPLHF; DNA: TGCGCCAGCAGCCTGGAGGGGACAGGGGCTTCACCCCTCCACTTT
J: TRBJ1-1; D: -; size: -; V: TRBV13; CDR3: CASSLLPRALDSQNTEAFF; DNA: TGTGCCAGCAGCTTACTCCCCCGAGCCTTAGACAGCCAGAACACTGAAGCTTTCTTT
J: TRBJ2-3; D: TRBD2; size: -; V: TRBV10-3; CDR3: CAISEGGLGVSGTDTQYF; DNA: TGTGCCATCAGTGAGGGCGGACTAGGCGTGTCTGGCACAGATACGCAGTATTTT
J: TRBJ1-6; D: -; size: few; V: TRBV5-6; CDR3: CASSLESAVSPLHF; DNA: TGTGCCAGCAGCTTGGAGTCCGCAGTCAGTCCCCTCCACTTT
J: TRBJ2-2; D: TRBD1; size: -; V: TRBV28; CDR3: CASEDRASGELFF; DNA: TGTGCCAGCGAAGACAGGGCTAGCGGGGAGCTGTTTTTT
J: TRBJ2-5; D: TRBD2; size: -; V: TRBV7-6; CDR3: CASGGDLAGETQYF; DNA: TGTGCCAGCGGGGGGGACCTAGCTGGTGAGACCCAGTACTTC
J: TRBJ2-2; D: TRBD1; size: -; V: TRBV5-1; CDR3: CASSPEGGKTGELFF; DNA: TGCGCCAGCAGCCCGGAAGGGGGCAAGACCGGGGAGCTGTTTTTT
J: TRBJ2-4; D: -; size: few; V: TRBV6-1; CDR3: CASSDKGAVVQYF; DNA: TGTGCCAGCAGTGATAAAGGGGCGGTCGTTCAGTACTTC
J: TRBJ2-7; D: TRBD1; size: -; V: TRBV7-3; CDR3: CASSLGPLGTGDEQYF; DNA: TGTGCCAGCAGCTTAGGTCCCCTGGGGACAGGGGACGAGCAGTACTTC
J: TRBJ2-3; D: -; size: -; V: TRBV10-3; CDR3: CAIRPGRSLGTDTQYF; DNA: TGTGCCATCAGACCAGGGAGGTCACTTGGCACAGATACGCAGTATTTT
J: TRBJ2-1; D: TRBD2; size: once; V: TRBV3-1/TRBV3-2; CDR3: CASSPTLLAGSYLGNEQFF; DNA: TGTGCCAGCAGCCCCACCCTTTTAGCGGGGTCCTACCTAGGGAATGAGCAGTTCTTC
J: TRBJ1-1; D: -; size: once; V: TRBV7-3; CDR3: CASSPGLLDTEAFF; DNA: TGTGCCAGCAGCCCAGGGCTATTGGACACTGAAGCTTTCTTT
J: TRBJ1-5; D: -; size: -; V: TRBV7-8; CDR3: CASSQRQKDRNQPQHF; DNA: TGTGCCAGCAGTCAACGACAAAAGGATCGCAATCAGCCCCAGCATTTT
J: TRBJ2-2; D: TRBD2; size: few; V: TRBV9; CDR3: CASSSHKGTSGANTGELFF; DNA: TGTGCCAGCAGCTCCCACAAAGGGACTAGCGGGGCGAACACCGGGGAGCTGTTTTTT
J: TRBJ1-4; D: -; size: few; V: TRBV6-5; CDR3: CASSYSWGAANEKLFF; DNA: TGTGCCAGCAGTTACTCGTGGGGCGCCGCTAATGAAAAACTGTTTTTT
J: TRBJ2-3; D: -; size: -; V: TRBV12-5; CDR3: CASGGGFPSTDTQYF; DNA: TGTGCTAGTGGTGGGGGCTTCCCAAGCACAGATACGCAGTATTTT
J: TRBJ2-3; D: TRBD2; size: -; V: TRBV7-9; CDR3: CASRDAGERTDTQYF; DNA: TGTGCCAGCAGAGACGCGGGGGAACGCACAGATACGCAGTATTTT
J: TRBJ2-5; D: -; size: -; V: TRBV29-1; CDR3: CSVQQGGETQYF; DNA: TGCAGCGTTCAACAGGGCGGTGAGACCCAGTACTTC
J: TRBJ2-1; D: -; size: -; V: TRBV9; CDR3: CASSPRPGGAGYNEQFF; DNA: TGTGCCAGCAGCCCCCGACCCGGGGGAGCAGGATACAATGAGCAGTTCTTC
J: TRBJ2-1; D: TRBD2; size: -; V: TRBV4-1; CDR3: CASSPKAGAYNEQFF; DNA: TGCGCCAGCAGCCCAAAAGCGGGGGCCTACAATGAGCAGTTCTTC
J: TRBJ2-1; D: -; size: -; V: TRBV2; CDR3: CASTGVSSYNEQFF; DNA: TGTGCCAGCACAGGGGTGAGCTCCTACAATGAGCAGTTCTTC
J: TRBJ2-5; D: TRBD2; size: -; V: TRBV5-4; CDR3: CASSSGLAETQYF; DNA: TGTGCCAGCAGCTCCGGACTAGCCGAGACCCAGTACTTC
J: TRBJ2-2; D: -; size: -; V: TRBV4-2; CDR3: CASSLLGPGDTGELFF; DNA: TGTGCCAGCAGCCTATTAGGACCCGGGGACACCGGGGAGCTGTTTTTT
J: TRBJ2-6; D: TRBD1; size: -; V: TRBV2; CDR3: CASSPPGQGVSGANVLTF; DNA: TGTGCCAGCAGCCCCCCGGGACAGGGGGTCTCTGGGGCCAACGTCCTGACTTTC
J: TRBJ1-1; D: -; size: -; V: TRBV20-1; CDR3: CSLRVVAEAFF; DNA: TGCAGTTTGAGGGTTGTCGCTGAAGCTTTCTTT
J: TRBJ1-5; D: TRBD1; size: -; V: TRBV24-1; CDR3: CATSDSTGNNQPQHF; DNA: TGTGCCACCAGTGATTCGACAGGGAATAATCAGCCCCAGCATTTT
J: TRBJ2-5; D: -; size: -; V: TRBV19; CDR3: CASRAAGARETQYF; DNA: TGTGCCAGTAGGGCCGCGGGGGCCCGGGAGACCCAGTACTTC
J: TRBJ2-7; D: TRBD2; size: -; V: TRBV7-2; CDR3: CASSQGRGVTYEQYF; DNA: TGTGCCAGCAGCCAAGGGCGGGGGGTAACCTACGAGCAGTACTTC
J: TRBJ1-1; D: -; size: -; V: TRBV5-1; CDR3: CASSLDLSRINTEAFF; DNA: TGCGCCAGCAGCTTGGATCTGAGCAGGATCAACACTGAAGCTTTCTTT
J: TRBJ1-1; D: -; size: -; V: TRBV25-1; CDR3: CASRGPMNTEAFF; DNA: TGTGCCAGCAGGGGCCCTATGAACACTGAAGCTTTCTTT
J: TRBJ1-2; D: -; size: -; V: TRBV5-1; CDR3: CASSAAGLANYGYTF; DNA: TGCGCCAGCAGCGCCGCAGGGTTGGCTAACTATGGCTACACCTTC
J: TRBJ1-2; D: -; size: -; V: TRBV6-1; CDR3: CASSEVRVGYTF; DNA: TGTGCCAGCAGTGAAGTACGGGTCGGCTACACCTTC
J: TRBJ2-7; D: -; size: -; V: TRBV3-1/TRBV3-2; CDR3: CASSQAAPQGTTYEQYF; DNA: TGTGCCAGCAGCCAAGCGGCTCCTCAGGGAACAACCTACGAGCAGTACTTC
J: TRBJ1-1; D: TRBD1; size: -; V: TRBV7-2; CDR3: CASSTQGMNTEAFF; DNA: TGTGCCAGCAGCACACAGGGGATGAACACTGAAGCTTTCTTT
J: TRBJ2-1; D: -; size: -; V: TRBV30; CDR3: CAWSARNEQFF; DNA: TGTGCCTGGAGTGCCCGCAATGAGCAGTTCTTC
J: TRBJ2-1; D: -; size: few; V: TRBV10-2; CDR3: CASSPPAVTDNEQFF; DNA: TGCGCCAGCAGTCCCCCCGCGGTAACTGACAATGAGCAGTTCTTC
J: TRBJ2-5; D: -; size: -; V: TRBV7-6; CDR3: CASAGTGRDQETQYF; DNA: TGTGCCAGCGCCGGTACAGGGAGGGATCAAGAGACCCAGTACTTC
J: TRBJ1-1; D: -; size: -; V: TRBV12-3/TRBV12-4; CDR3: CASTQTGNTEAFF; DNA: TGTGCCAGCACCCAGACAGGGAACACTGAAGCTTTCTTT
J: TRBJ2-7; D: -; size: -; V: TRBV3-1/TRBV3-2; CDR3: CASSQDTRGYEQYF; DNA: TGTGCCAGCAGCCAAGATACCAGGGGCTACGAGCAGTACTTC
J: TRBJ2-2; D: TRBD1; size: -; V: TRBV10-2; CDR3: CASCGTGTGELFF; DNA: TGCGCCAGCTGCGGGACAGGGACCGGGGAGCTGTTTTTT
J: TRBJ1-3; D: TRBD1; size: few; V: TRBV10-3; CDR3: CAIRTDRVDTIYF; DNA: TGTGCCATCAGGACGGACAGGGTCGACACCATATATTTT
J: TRBJ1-6; D: -; size: -; V: TRBV15; CDR3: CATSRDLTPLHF; DNA: TGTGCCACCAGCAGAGATCTTACACCCCTCCACTTT
J: TRBJ2-3; D: TRBD2; size: -; V: TRBV15; CDR3: CATSRERGADTQYF; DNA: TGTGCCACCAGCAGAGAGCGGGGGGCCGATACGCAGTATTTT